A single sample is the source of the 25 T cell receptor beta chains below, sequenced in a study of naive and memory T cell subsets. Both TRBC1 and TRBC2 were covered by a beta constant-region primer of two equimolar oligonucleotides. Each CDR3 protein gets one entry after TCRdb re-called the UMI-ligation and nested PCR reads with MiXCR. This sample has 130,000 to 150,000 distinct CDR3 sequences, with approximately 17% found just once. Sequenced sample: naive CD4+ T cells from blood. The receptors originated from a human donor in good health.

The gene calls are TRBV4-1 and TRBJ2-3; D tentatively fits TRBD1 or TRBD2 (5 bases each). This CDR3 comprises 14 residues. In germline, CDR1 is MGHRA, CDR2 YSYEKL. Trimming stripped 2 bases from V and 5 bases from J, with 11 bases between. The CDR3 DNA reads TGCGCCAGCAGCCAACCCACTAGGGGAGATACGCAGTATTTT. Translating gives CASSQPTRGDTQYF.

This chain joins TRBV23-1 and TRBJ2-2, with D perhaps matching TRBD1 (6 bases). Being an ORF, TRBV23-1 has a function that is uncertain. The CDR3 totals 15 residues. The germline V and J ends were trimmed by 5 bases and 4 bases, with 14 bases remaining between them. Here the CDR3 reads CASSYSTGVTGELFF. In DNA form, the CDR3 reads TGCGCCAGCAGTTACTCGACAGGAGTCACCGGGGAGCTGTTTTTT.

This clonotype was counted between two and nine times. J is TRBJ2-4 and V is TRBV20-1; a weak D match, TRBD2 (6 bases). V was trimmed by 2 bases and J by 3 bases, leaving 8 bases between them. Germline loops: CDR1 DFQATT, CDR2 SNEGSKA (reference sequence). This CDR3 region has 13 residues. CDR3 coding DNA: TGCAGTGCTAGAATTAGCGGCAAAAACATTCAGTACTTC. This translates into CSARISGKNIQYF.

In its sample, this clonotype was seen a few times. The chain combines TRBV18 with TRBJ1-2; 10 nucleotides agree with TRBD1. Germline V gene lookup returns CDR1 KGHSH and CDR2 LQKENI. The J segment lost 6 bases and the V segment lost 3 bases, leaving 7 bases of the junction unmatched. This CDR3 is 15 amino acids long. CDR3 residues: CASSPGTGDSDGYTF. CDR3 DNA sequence: TGTGCCAGCTCACCTGGGACAGGGGATAGCGATGGCTACACCTTC.

This clonotype has more than one count but fewer than ten. The chain joins TRBV4-2 to TRBJ2-7; tentatively, D is TRBD2 (5 bases). The CDR3 has 16 amino acids. Trimming cost V 1 base and J 0 bases, with 13 bases left between them. Germline assignment: CDR1 LGHNA and CDR2 YNFKEQ. CDR3 DNA sequence: TGTGCCAGCAGCCAAGTTGCGGACTCGAACTCCTACGAGCAGTACTTC. As protein: CASSQVADSNSYEQYF.

The chain has TRBV27 and TRBJ2-2; D could derive from TRBD1 or TRBD2 (5 bases each). Germline V gene lookup returns CDR1 MNHEY and CDR2 SMNVEV (reference sequence). Trimming stripped 7 bases from V and 6 bases from J, with 18 bases between. The CDR3 consists of 15 residues. The CDR3, as DNA: TGTGCCAGCACTTCCCGAGGGGCAGGTCCCGGGGAGCTGTTTTTT. As protein: CASTSRGAGPGELFF.

This clonotype occurred a few times. The rearrangement uses TRBV21-1 and TRBJ2-7. TRBV21-1 is a pseudogene segment. The CDR3 has 12 amino acids. The CDR3: CASSRAGHEQYF. The CDR3 coding sequence is TGTGCCAGCAGCCGAGCGGGTCACGAGCAGTACTTC.

This clonotype occurred a few times. CDR3 amino acids: CASSWDGRTGELFF. The CDR3 DNA is TGTGCCAGCAGCTGGGACGGCCGAACCGGGGAGCTGTTTTTT. The genes are TRBV6-5 and TRBJ2-2, with D perhaps assigned TRBD1 or TRBD2 (5 bases each). The CDR3 spans 14 residues. Germline assignment: CDR1 MNHEY and CDR2 SVGAGI. The V gene lost 6 bases and the J gene lost 5 bases, with 13 bases spanning the gap.

The V call is TRBV7-2, the J call TRBJ1-4; 9 bases map to TRBD1. Germline-derived CDR1 and CDR2 are SGHTA and FQGNSA. The CDR3 has 15 amino acids. Germline trimming cut 4 bases from V and 8 bases from J; bases unmatched to any gene: 8. The CDR3 sequence: CASSSTGTGPEKLFF. DNA of the CDR3: TGTGCCAGCAGCTCTACCGGGACAGGGCCGGAAAAACTGTTTTTT.

The V call is TRBV10-3, the J call TRBJ2-2; 14 nucleotides match TRBD2. The CDR3 sequence is 16 residues long. From germline, CDR1 is ENHRY and CDR2 SYGVKD. Trimming took 5 bases from V and 4 from J; bases not matched to a gene: 3. The CDR3 DNA reads TGTGCCATCAGTTCCGGGACTAGCGGGGGCACCGGGGAGCTGTTTTTT. Its translation: CAISSGTSGGTGELFF.

This chain joins TRBV7-2 and TRBJ2-1; TRBD2 aligns across 11 bases. This CDR3 is 17 amino acids long. CDR1 SGHTA and CDR2 FQGNSA come from the germline V gene. The V gene end was trimmed by 7 bases and the J gene end by 3 bases; junction bases not matched to a gene: 11. DNA of the CDR3: TGTGCCAGCAAGCCGCCGGGACTAGCGGTACTCTACAATGAGCAGTTCTTC. It translates to CASKPPGLAVLYNEQFF.

The V gene is TRBV14, the J gene TRBJ2-3; D ambiguous. The germline gives CDR1 SGHDN, CDR2 FVKESK. CDR3 size: 14 residues. V was shortened by 2 bases and J by 3 bases, with 9 bases between the two germline ends. The CDR3 sequence: CASSQNWGTDTQYF. CDR3 DNA sequence: TGTGCCAGCAGCCAAAATTGGGGAACAGATACGCAGTATTTT.

This clonotype showed up just a few times. The CDR3 DNA is TGTGCCAGCAGTGAAGTGGGGCAGACAACAAAGTTGGCTTTCTTT. Translating it yields CASSEVGQTTKLAFF. The rearrangement links TRBV2 to TRBJ1-1; D may be TRBD1 (5 bases). The V end was cut by 1 base, the J end by 11 bases, with 20 bases between. Germline values: CDR1 SNHLY, CDR2 FYNNEI. The CDR3 extends over 15 amino acids.

This clonotype was picked up many times. This rearrangement joins TRBV6-6 to TRBJ2-7, with TRBD1 matching over 7 bases. Losses at the gene ends were 8 bases for V and 2 bases for J; bases not matched to a gene: 3. Germline lookup yields CDR1 MNHNY and CDR2 SVGAGI (reference sequence). This CDR3 has 12 amino acids. The CDR3 coding sequence is TGTGCCAGCCGGGACAGACCCTACGAGCAGTACTTC. This codes for CASRDRPYEQYF.

This clonotype was counted at least ten times. The gene calls are TRBV27 and TRBJ2-7; TRBD1 agrees at 11 bases. Unmatched junction bases numbered 0, after V lost 2 bases and J lost 6 bases. CDR1 is MNHEY, CDR2 SMNVEV, per germline (reference sequence). The CDR3 is made up of 13 amino acids. The CDR3 protein is CASSLGTGGEQYF. The CDR3 coding sequence is TGTGCCAGCAGTTTAGGGACAGGGGGCGAGCAGTACTTC.

The chain couples TRBV6-4 to TRBJ1-1; D is uncertain. The germline V gene has CDR1 MRHNA and CDR2 SNTAGT. V was trimmed by 3 bases and J by 10 bases, leaving 15 bases between them. The CDR3 consists of 13 residues. This CDR3 is CASSEVLSVGAFF. DNA for the CDR3: TGTGCCAGCAGTGAAGTGTTGTCGGTCGGAGCTTTCTTT.

The table lists this clonotype with a few counts. The V and J genes are TRBV7-9 and TRBJ2-3; 12 bases fit TRBD2. Per the germline V gene, CDR1 is SEHNR and CDR2 is FQNEAQ (reference sequence). CDR3 length: 15 residues. V lost 5 bases and J lost 6; bases outside the gene matches: 6. This chain's CDR3 is CASSPWTSGMDTQYF. The CDR3 region has the DNA TGTGCCAGCAGCCCGTGGACTAGCGGGATGGATACGCAGTATTTT. Based on the CDR3 plus reference TRBV7-9 and TRBJ2-3, the full variable domain is DTGVSQNPRHKITKRGQNVTFRCDPISEHNRLYWYRQTLGQGPEFLTYFQNEAQLEKSRLLSDRFSAERPKGSFSTLEIQRTEQGDSAMYLCASSPWTSGMDTQYFGPGTRLTVL.

This clonotype was detected a few times. The chain uses TRBV7-2 and TRBJ1-1; no reliable D call. From germline, CDR1 is SGHTA and CDR2 FQGNSA. The ends were cut back, 5 bases at V and 3 bases at J, with 16 bases in the middle. The CDR3 runs 15 residues. In DNA form, the CDR3 reads TGTGCCAGCAGCCCAGGACCCGGCCTGGACACTGAAGCTTTCTTT. Translating gives CASSPGPGLDTEAFF.

V and J are TRBV5-4 and TRBJ2-2; D perhaps matches TRBD2 (5 bases). The V gene's germline CDR1 is SGHNT and CDR2 YYREEE (reference sequence). The CDR3 contains 11 residues. Between the trimmed V and J ends, which lost 5 bases and 7 bases, there was a span of 6 bases. The CDR3 loop is CASRRGGELFF. In nucleotides, the CDR3 is TGTGCCAGCAGACGGGGCGGGGAGCTGTTTTTT.

This rearrangement joins TRBV20-1 to TRBJ2-1; unclear D gene. Germline lookup yields CDR1 DFQATT and CDR2 SNEGSKA (reference sequence). The CDR3 has 14 residues. V lost 4 bases and J 3 bases, leaving 13 bases between the germline ends. This CDR3 reads CSATSGPIYNEQFF. In nucleotides, the CDR3 is TGCAGTGCTACTTCCGGGCCTATCTACAATGAGCAGTTCTTC.

This clonotype was detected only a few times. This sequence joins TRBV29-1 and TRBJ1-1; no clear D. The CDR3 totals 14 residues. The germline gives CDR1 SQVTM, CDR2 ANQGSEA. V was pared by 4 bases and J by 0 bases, with 12 bases between. The CDR3 bases are TGCAGCGTTGCCGGGGTCCTTGTGAACACTGAAGCTTTCTTT. Protein product: CSVAGVLVNTEAFF.

The gene calls are TRBV21-1 and TRBJ2-1; the DNA was not used to check the table's D call, TRBD1. TRBV21-1 is flagged as a pseudogene. The CDR3 is 20 amino acids. Written as DNA, the CDR3 is TGTGCCAGCAGCTCCAACATACGGGGGGATCCGCAAAGACCCTACAATGAGCAGATCTTC. Amino acid sequence: CASSSNIRGDPQRPYNEQIF.

This clonotype was counted only a few times. CDR3 sequence (DNA): TGTGCCAGTAGAAAAGGGACGGTTACCTACAATGAGCAGTTCTTC. This encodes CASRKGTVTYNEQFF. The rearrangement links TRBV19 to TRBJ2-1; D is possibly TRBD1 or TRBD2 (5 bases each). Trimming left V 6 bases short and J 2 bases short, with 14 bases between. This CDR3 region has 15 residues. The V gene's germline CDR1 is LNHDA and CDR2 SQIVND (reference sequence).

There are a few counts of this clonotype. CDR3 protein: CASSWFERPEAFF. The CDR3 DNA is TGTGCCAGCAGCTGGTTCGAGCGTCCTGAAGCTTTCTTT. The V and J genes are TRBV5-6 and TRBJ1-1; D ambiguous. Trimming shortened V by 3 bases and J by 6 bases, and 12 bases separated the two germline ends. Germline loops: CDR1 SGHDT, CDR2 YYEEEE. CDR3 length: 13 residues.

This clonotype was counted a few times. The chain recombines TRBV2 with TRBJ2-2; TRBD1 aligns across 7 bases. This CDR3 is built from 14 residues. J gave up 6 bases and V 6 bases, and 7 bases lay outside the gene matches. Germline V gene data show CDR1 as SNHLY and CDR2 as FYNNEI. The CDR3 loop is CASRGEGGSGELFF. For the CDR3, the DNA is TGTGCCAGCAGGGGGGAAGGGGGCTCCGGGGAGCTGTTTTTT.